This TCR beta chain was captured in a study of cytomegalovirus exposure and HLA in healthy donors. The CDR3 extends over 14 amino acids. The V and J ends lost 3 bases and 6 bases, in that order; junction bases with no gene match: 5. CDR1 and CDR2 (germline): SGHRS, YFSETQ. The sample holds a few counts of this clone. Its target is unknown. Whole-study findings and limits: Reportedly, TCR beta sequences accurately predicted HLA-A and HLA-B alleles in most subjects.

PCR amplification relied on 60 Vbeta primers (plus 13 Jbeta primers). The assay was immunoSEQ multiplex PCR, and TCRdb's table has in-frame clones only and misses some. This repertoire shows about 150,000 clones, about 80% found once; its top ten account for about 6.4%. The receptor comes from a woman aged 45-59 years in good health and CMV-seropositive. The sample comprised PBMCs. The chain is built from TRBV5-1 and TRBJ2-2; 7 bases line up with TRBD2. The DNA of the CDR3 is TGCGCCAGCAGCTCCAGGGAGGGAGCCGGGGAGCTGTTTTTT. Translation: CASSSREGAGELFF.